These 29 T cell receptor beta chains were sequenced from one sample in a study of vaccination and CD4 T cells after COVID-19. Antigens for these TCRs are unknown. Treatment reported: approximately nine-day PBMC culture with coronavirus spike peptide pools or control peptides (ViraFEST assay). Cultured CD4+ T-cell DNA underwent Oncomine TCR Beta short-read sequencing. TCRdb reprocessed the PCR reads via MiXCR and lists one record per CDR3 protein. Here the sample spans more than 20,000 distinct CDR3 sequences, about 52% being singletons. The sequencing input was CD4+ T cells from blood, cultured in vitro. The receptors shown here come from a human donor who had recovered from COVID-19.

The chain links TRBV10-1 to TRBJ1-2; a weak D match, TRBD1 (6 bases). This CDR3 contains 14 residues. V was shortened by 3 bases and J by 7 bases, with 15 bases between the two germline ends. Germline values: CDR1 WNHNN, CDR2 SYGVQD (reference sequence). The DNA of the CDR3 is TGCGCCAGCAGTGAAGGGGGGCCAGGGTCTGGCTACACCTTC. Translating gives CASSEGGPGSGYTF.

The chain is built from TRBV28 and TRBJ1-5, with D perhaps TRBD1 (5 bases). Germline values: CDR1 MDHEN, CDR2 SYDVKM. V was cut by 8 bases and J by 0 bases, with 20 bases left in between. CDR3 length: 17 amino acids. In DNA, the CDR3 is TGTGCCAGCGGCCCAGACGGGGCCGGATATAGCAATCAGCCCCAGCATTTT. Its protein product is CASGPDGAGYSNQPQHF.

The chain uses TRBV12-3 or TRBV12-4 and TRBJ2-3; the D is unclear. Trimming shortened V by 7 bases and J by 3 bases, and 5 bases separated the two germline ends. The CDR3 consists of 11 residues. The CDR3 protein is CASTGTDTQYF. DNA for the CDR3: TGTGCCAGCACCGGAACAGATACGCAGTATTTT.

The rearrangement joins TRBV20-1 to TRBJ2-3, with 7 bases aligning to TRBD1. This CDR3 region has 17 residues. Per germline, CDR1 DFQATT and CDR2 SNEGSKA (reference sequence). Losses at the gene ends were 6 bases for V and 1 base for J; bases not matched to a gene: 16. CDR3 sequence reads: CSAYRGRNRVRTDTQYF. The DNA for the CDR3 is TGCAGTGCATACAGGGGAAGGAACAGGGTTCGCACAGATACGCAGTATTTT.

The rearrangement uses TRBV7-9 and TRBJ1-2, with D unresolved. The germline V gene has CDR1 SEHNR and CDR2 FQNEAQ (reference sequence). V lost 2 bases, J lost 7 bases, and 11 bases lay in between. The CDR3 is made up of 13 amino acids. The DNA of the CDR3 is TGTGCCAGCAGCTTACAGTCAGGTGGTGGCTACACCTTC. This sequence encodes CASSLQSGGGYTF. Combining the CDR3 with reference TRBV7-9 and TRBJ1-2 gives the whole variable domain DTGVSQNPRHKITKRGQNVTFRCDPISEHNRLYWYRQTLGQGPEFLTYFQNEAQLEKSRLLSDRFSAERPKGSFSTLEIQRTEQGDSAMYLCASSLQSGGGYTFGSGTRLTVV.

This chain joins TRBV19 and TRBJ2-7, with a possible D match to TRBD2 (6 bases). Germline-derived CDR1 and CDR2 are LNHDA and SQIVND (reference sequence). The CDR3 runs to 15 residues. Trimming pared 6 bases from V and 7 bases from J, leaving 22 bases between. CDR3 sequence: CASRKGDSYLLEQYF. CDR3 nucleotide sequence: TGTGCCAGTAGAAAAGGGGACTCCTACCTCCTGGAGCAGTACTTC. Complete variable domain (other parts from reference TRBV19 and TRBJ2-7): DGGITQSPKYLFRKEGQNVTLSCEQNLNHDAMYWYRQDPGQGLRLIYYSQIVNDFQKGDIAEGYSVSREKKESFPLTVTSAQKNPTAFYLCASRKGDSYLLEQYFGPGTRLTVT.

This clonotype was recorded once. This CDR3 is CASSLSGREQFF. The DNA of the CDR3 is TGTGCCAGCAGCTTAAGTGGGAGGGAGCAGTTCTTC. This chain uses TRBV7-3 with TRBJ2-1; D may be TRBD2 (6 bases). Trimming left V 1 base short and J 10 bases short, with 8 bases between. This CDR3 region has 12 residues. CDR1 is SGHTA and CDR2 is FQGTGA in the germline V gene.

The genes are TRBV30 and TRBJ2-1, with D hard to call. Germline CDR1 and CDR2: GTSNPN and SVGIG (reference sequence). The V end was cut by 3 bases, the J end by 4 bases, with 10 bases between. The CDR3 runs to 13 residues. The CDR3 DNA is TGTGCCTGGAGCCCCCCTAGTTACAATGAGCAGTTCTTC. Its protein product is CAWSPPSYNEQFF.

The chain combines TRBV20-1 with TRBJ2-5, with TRBD1 matching 11 bases. CDR1 DFQATT and CDR2 SNEGSKA come from the germline V gene (reference sequence). The CDR3 spans 15 residues. V trimming: 0 bases; J trimming: 5 bases; junction bases outside the gene matches: 5. This CDR3 reads CSARDWGQGDETQYF. CDR3 DNA sequence: TGCAGTGCTAGAGATTGGGGACAGGGGGATGAGACCCAGTACTTC.

The rearrangement uses TRBV7-2 and TRBJ2-7, with TRBD1 matching over 12 bases. The germline V gene encodes CDR1 SGHTA and CDR2 FQGNSA. J gave up 2 bases and V 2 bases, and 4 bases lay outside the gene matches. CDR3 length equals 16 residues. The CDR3 nucleotides are TGTGCCAGCAGCTTAAGGGGGGACAGGGGGCCCTACGAGCAGTACTTC. This encodes CASSLRGDRGPYEQYF.

The chain couples TRBV7-8 to TRBJ1-5; D gene unclear. Trimming took off 5 bases at V and 3 bases at J, with 11 bases between the two ends. Looked up from germline, CDR1 is SGHVS and CDR2 is FQNEAQ. The CDR3 consists of 14 residues. DNA of the CDR3: TGTGCCAGCAGCCCAACCCCCTTCAATCAGCCCCAGCATTTT. It encodes CASSPTPFNQPQHF.

This clonotype was seen only a few times. CDR3 sequence reads: CASIDRITGELFF. CDR3 coding DNA: TGTGCCAGCATAGACAGGATCACCGGGGAGCTGTTTTTT. The V and J genes are TRBV25-1 and TRBJ2-2, with D perhaps TRBD1 (6 bases). Germline V CDR1 and CDR2: MGHDK, SYGVNS. The CDR3 runs to 13 residues. V lost 7 bases and J 4 bases, leaving 10 bases between the germline ends.

V is TRBV28 and J is TRBJ2-7; TRBD2 agrees at 9 bases. Unmatched junction bases numbered 9, after V lost 3 bases and J lost 3 bases. Germline V gene sequence: CDR1 MDHEN, CDR2 SYDVKM. CDR3 size: 16 residues. The CDR3 nucleotides are TGTGCCAGCAGTTTTTACCCAGCGGGAGGCCACTACGAGCAGTACTTC. Translation gives CASSFYPAGGHYEQYF.

The chain has TRBV7-8 and TRBJ1-4; D gene unclear. The CDR3 has 14 amino acids. The V and J ends lost 1 base and 2 bases respectively, with 5 bases between them. CDR1 and CDR2 from the germline V gene are SGHVS and FQNEAQ. The CDR3 DNA sequence: TGTGCCAGCAGCTTAGGGTGGACTAATGAAAAACTGTTTTTT. Translating it yields CASSLGWTNEKLFF.

V gene TRBV7-6 combines with J gene TRBJ1-3; D is undetermined. V gave up 5 bases and J gave up 4 bases, with 12 bases separating them. The CDR3 is 14 residues long. CDR1 SGHVS and CDR2 FNYEAQ come from the germline V gene. CDR3 coding DNA: TGTGCCAGCAGCCCCCTGGCTGAAGGAAACACCATATATTTT. This translates into CASSPLAEGNTIYF.

This clonotype was counted only a few times. The V and J genes are TRBV28 and TRBJ1-5, with a weak D call TRBD1 (6 bases). This CDR3 spans 15 amino acids. With 8 bases removed from V and 4 bases from J, the gap between germline ends came to 18 bases. Germline V gives CDR1 MDHEN, CDR2 SYDVKM. The CDR3 bases are TGTGCCAGCCTGGGGGGCAGTTTTTGGAATCAGCCCCAGCATTTT. It codes for CASLGGSFWNQPQHF.

The J gene is TRBJ2-7, the V gene TRBV19, with D possibly called TRBD1 or TRBD2 (5 bases each). The CDR3 spans 15 residues. Trimming cost V 3 bases and J 4 bases, with 16 bases left between them. The germline CDR1 and CDR2 sequences are LNHDA and SQIVND (reference sequence). The CDR3 spells CASSISRAGRYEQYF. For the CDR3, the DNA is TGTGCCAGTAGTATCTCCAGGGCAGGGAGATACGAGCAGTACTTC.

The V gene is TRBV6-5, the J gene TRBJ1-2; D is unclear. Germline V gene lookup returns CDR1 MNHEY and CDR2 SVGAGI. CDR3 length equals 18 residues. V shed 4 bases and J shed 4 bases, with 25 bases lying between them. Written as DNA, the CDR3 is TGTGCCAGCAGTTCGACAAGTCTTTCCCCGAGTTATGGCTATGGCTACACCTTC. It is translated as CASSSTSLSPSYGYGYTF.

CDR3 residues: CSVEARIYGYTF. The CDR3 DNA reads TGCAGCGTTGAAGCCCGCATCTATGGCTACACCTTC. V gene TRBV29-1 combines with J gene TRBJ1-2; D remains unclear. CDR1 SQVTM and CDR2 ANQGSEA come from the germline V gene. V lost 1 base to trimming and J lost 4 bases, with 7 bases between them. The CDR3 has 12 residues.

The chain joins TRBV19 to TRBJ1-2; no clear D. There are 12 residues in the CDR3. Germline-derived CDR1 and CDR2 are LNHDA and SQIVND (reference sequence). V lost 8 bases to trimming and J lost 4 bases, with 11 bases between them. The CDR3 region is CASLSGRYGYTF. CDR3 sequence (DNA): TGTGCCAGTCTTAGTGGTCGCTATGGCTACACCTTC. The variable domain in full, with the rest retrieved from reference TRBV19 and TRBJ1-2, is DGGITQSPKYLFRKEGQNVTLSCEQNLNHDAMYWYRQDPGQGLRLIYYSQIVNDFQKGDIAEGYSVSREKKESFPLTVTSAQKNPTAFYLCASLSGRYGYTFGSGTRLTVV.

The rearrangement uses TRBV7-3 and TRBJ1-1, with TRBD1 identical over 9 bases. Trimming took 5 bases from V and 5 from J; bases not matched to a gene: 3. Germline assignment: CDR1 SGHTA and CDR2 FQGTGA. The CDR3 totals 13 residues. The CDR3 nucleotides are TGTGCCAGCAGCGCGACAGGGGGGACTGAAGCTTTCTTT. Translating it yields CASSATGGTEAFF.

The sample holds a few counts of this clonotype. The gene calls are TRBV6-5 and TRBJ1-2, with 7 bases identical to TRBD1. This CDR3 is built from 15 residues. Germline V gene sequence: CDR1 MNHEY, CDR2 SVGAGI. After removal of 0 bases from V and 5 bases from J, the junction contained 6 bases not matched to a gene. The CDR3 spells CASSYSAGGSYGYTF. As DNA, the CDR3 is TGTGCCAGCAGTTACTCGGCAGGGGGTAGTTATGGCTACACCTTC.

V is TRBV19 and J is TRBJ2-2; D perhaps matches TRBD2 (5 bases). Trimming left V 6 bases short and J 0 bases short, with 14 bases between. The CDR3 runs to 16 residues. Germline V gives CDR1 LNHDA, CDR2 SQIVND (reference sequence). The CDR3 protein is CASRVSGPSNTGELFF. The CDR3 bases are TGTGCCAGTAGGGTCAGCGGCCCTTCGAACACCGGGGAGCTGTTTTTT.

The rearrangement joins TRBV20-1 to TRBJ2-2; TRBD1 agrees at 8 bases. CDR1 is DFQATT, CDR2 SNEGSKA, per germline (reference sequence). V gave up 1 base and J gave up 5 bases; unmatched junction bases: 12. This CDR3 has 17 amino acids. CDR3 amino acids: CSARAGRGQAWTGELFF. DNA of the CDR3: TGCAGTGCTAGAGCCGGGCGGGGACAGGCCTGGACCGGGGAGCTGTTTTTT.

J is TRBJ2-5 and V is TRBV6-2 or TRBV6-3, with TRBD2 matching over 11 bases. The CDR3 has 16 residues. Unmatched junction bases numbered 7, after V lost 5 bases and J lost 2 bases. Germline lookup yields CDR1 MNHEY and CDR2 SVGEGT. CDR3 sequence (DNA): TGTGCCAGCAGTGACTTAGCGGGGGGGTCACAAGAGACCCAGTACTTC. Translation: CASSDLAGGSQETQYF.

The CDR3 region has the DNA TGTGCCACCTTCGGGCAGGGGTCGTACAATGAGCAGTTCTTC. As protein: CATFGQGSYNEQFF. The chain has TRBV7-9 and TRBJ2-1; perhaps TRBD1 as D (6 bases). V was clipped by 10 bases and J by 4 bases, with 17 bases between them. The CDR3 has 14 amino acids. Germline CDR1 reads SEHNR; CDR2 reads FQNEAQ (reference sequence).

This CDR3 reads CASESSGDWVTTYEQYF. The CDR3 DNA is TGTGCCAGCGAGAGCAGTGGGGACTGGGTTACCACCTACGAGCAGTACTTC. V usage is TRBV2 and J usage is TRBJ2-7; TRBD2 might be the D (6 bases). Trimming pared 8 bases from V and 2 bases from J, leaving 25 bases between. CDR3 length: 17 residues. CDR1 and CDR2 from the germline V gene are SNHLY and FYNNEI. Full variable domain (missing parts from reference TRBV2 and TRBJ2-7): EPEVTQTPSHQVTQMGQEVILRCVPISNHLYFYWYRQILGQKVEFLVSFYNNEISEKSEIFDDQFSVERPDGSNFTLKIRSTKLEDSAMYFCASESSGDWVTTYEQYFGPGTRLTVT.

CDR3 DNA sequence: TGTGCCAGCAGTGAACCCGGCAGGGGTAATCAGCCCCAGCATTTT. It is translated as CASSEPGRGNQPQHF. The gene calls are TRBV2 and TRBJ1-5; D is perhaps TRBD1 (6 bases). CDR3 length: 15 residues. The V gene's germline CDR1 is SNHLY and CDR2 FYNNEI. V was clipped by 2 bases and J by 4 bases, with 12 bases between them.

This clonotype turned up a few times. The CDR3 loop is CASSLWRGSGSSYNEQFF. The CDR3 nucleotides read TGTGCCAGCAGCCTCTGGAGGGGTAGCGGGAGCTCCTACAATGAGCAGTTCTTC. The chain uses TRBV7-9 and TRBJ2-1, with 9 bases identical to TRBD2. The CDR3 is made up of 18 amino acids. The germline V gene encodes CDR1 SEHNR and CDR2 FQNEAQ (reference sequence). The V segment lost 5 bases and the J segment 0 bases; nucleotides outside the gene matches: 11.